This section outlines one TCR beta chain sequence together with its context. This sample was taken from a study of blood T cell repertoires in COVID-19. Generated by immunoSEQ multiplex PCR, the TCRdb table keeps only in-frame clones and is missing some. The sample has tens of thousands of clones; about nine tenths are singletons. Germline CDR1 reads MNHEY; CDR2 reads SVGEGT. Trimming removed 5 bases from V and 4 bases from J, with 15 bases in between. The CDR3 runs 15 residues. The receptor was derived from a man younger than 40 with acute or convalescent COVID-19. Sequencing was performed on peripheral blood. V is TRBV6-2 or TRBV6-3 and J is TRBJ1-5; the D is unclear. The CDR3 here is CASSPEGRGNQPQHF. Written as DNA, the CDR3 is TGTGCCAGCAGTCCCGAAGGACGGGGTAATCAGCCCCAGCATTTT.